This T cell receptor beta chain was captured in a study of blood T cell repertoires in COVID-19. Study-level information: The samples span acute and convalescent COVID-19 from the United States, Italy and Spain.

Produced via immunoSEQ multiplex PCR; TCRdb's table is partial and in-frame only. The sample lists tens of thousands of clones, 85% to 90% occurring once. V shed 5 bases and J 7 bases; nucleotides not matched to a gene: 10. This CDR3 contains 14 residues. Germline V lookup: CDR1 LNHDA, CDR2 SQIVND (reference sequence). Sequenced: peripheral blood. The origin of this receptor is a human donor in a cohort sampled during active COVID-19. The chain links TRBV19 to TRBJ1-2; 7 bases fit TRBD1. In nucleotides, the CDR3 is TGTGCCAGTAGTTTGGGGACAGCAGGACGTGGCTACACCTTC. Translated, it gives CASSLGTAGRGYTF.